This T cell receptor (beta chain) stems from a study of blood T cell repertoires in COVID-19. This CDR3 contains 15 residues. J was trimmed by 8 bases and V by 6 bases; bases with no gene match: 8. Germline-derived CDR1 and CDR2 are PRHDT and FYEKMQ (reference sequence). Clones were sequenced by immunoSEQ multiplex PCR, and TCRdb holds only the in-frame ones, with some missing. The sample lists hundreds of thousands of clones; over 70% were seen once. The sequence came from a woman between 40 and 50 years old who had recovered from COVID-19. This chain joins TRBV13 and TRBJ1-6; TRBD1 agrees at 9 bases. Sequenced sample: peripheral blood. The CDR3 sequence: CASRLRDRVDSPLHF. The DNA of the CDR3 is TGTGCCAGCAGGCTCCGGGACAGGGTGGATTCACCCCTCCACTTT.